This TCR beta chain is drawn from a study of cytomegalovirus exposure and HLA in healthy donors. Study-wide results and limits: An analysis was carried out at a later point. It showed that HLA-associated TCR beta chains were more clonally expanded than equally common non-associated chains. Most sequenced TCRs were rare (though some public TCRs occurred in many donors). Among immune exposure information, only CMV serostatus was available.

The germline V gene has CDR1 LNHNV and CDR2 YYDKDF (reference sequence). Trimming cost V 1 base and J 2 bases; bases outside gene matches: 15. The CDR3 spans 19 residues. Points on this clone: As yet, its antigen is unknown.

The PCR employed 60 Vbeta primers together with 13 Jbeta primers. TCRdb's copy holds only in-frame clones and misses some; the assay was immunoSEQ multiplex PCR. The data show nearly 110,000 clones, approximately 79% seen once. This receptor was taken from a man between 18 and 35 years old in good health and CMV-seronegative. Sequencing was carried out using PBMCs. The chain uses TRBV15 and TRBJ2-5, with 8 positions matching TRBD2. CDR3 nucleotide sequence: TGTGCCACCAGCAGAGGCGGCGGAAGGAGCGGGGGATCACAAGAGACCCAGTACTTC. Translated: CATSRGGGRSGGSQETQYF.